The 18 T cell receptor beta chains below come from one sample, sequenced in a study of blood T cell repertoires in COVID-19 (dated by TCRdb to 2020 to 2022). Receptor amplification or capture employed the immunoSEQ multiplex PCR assay. TCRdb holds this immuneACCESS table with in-frame rearrangements only. Some clones are missing; in checked studies, unresolved V genes explain under half, and the rest has no known cause. For this sample the table gives approximately 350,000 clones, of which around nine tenths were detected only once. The ten biggest clones cover 3% to 4% of the sample. The sample consisted of peripheral blood. The receptors derive from a woman aged 18-29 years who had recovered from COVID-19.

The chain links TRBV9 to TRBJ2-3, with TRBD2 matching 8 bases. This CDR3 region has 15 residues. The ends lost 4 bases at V and 2 bases at J; junction bases unmatched: 6. Germline-derived CDR1 and CDR2 are SGDLS and YYNGEE. CDR3 DNA: TGTGCCAGCAGCCCGCGCGGGAGGCACACAGATACGCAGTATTTT. This translates into CASSPRGRHTDTQYF.

The chain has TRBV7-2 and TRBJ2-2; D is possibly TRBD1 (5 bases). With 4 bases removed from V and 2 bases from J, the gap between germline ends came to 8 bases. The CDR3 covers 14 residues. Germline V gives CDR1 SGHTA, CDR2 FQGNSA. The CDR3 protein is CASSSTVNTGELFF. In DNA form, the CDR3 reads TGTGCCAGCAGCTCGACAGTCAACACCGGGGAGCTGTTTTTT.

This chain links TRBV3-1 (or the pseudogene TRBV3-2) with TRBJ2-1, with TRBD2 matching 9 bases. Germline CDR1 is LGHDT and CDR2 is YNNKEL (reference sequence). This CDR3 is 16 amino acids long. Germline trimming cut 4 bases from V and 3 bases from J; bases unmatched to any gene: 7. The CDR3 sequence: CASSPPGTSIYNEQFF. The CDR3 DNA sequence: TGTGCCAGCAGCCCACCCGGGACTAGCATCTACAATGAGCAGTTCTTC.

The rearrangement joins TRBV24-1 to TRBJ2-1; D uncertain. With 2 bases removed from V and 2 bases from J, the gap between germline ends came to 9 bases. In germline, CDR1 is KGHDR, CDR2 SFDVKD. The CDR3 contains 15 residues. The CDR3: CATSDYRHTYNEQFF. The CDR3 nucleotides are TGTGCCACCAGTGATTATCGACACACCTACAATGAGCAGTTCTTC.

The chain is built from TRBV29-1 and TRBJ2-2, with D perhaps TRBD1 (5 bases). The CDR3 spans 14 residues. The V and J ends lost 3 bases and 4 bases respectively, with 12 bases between them. The V gene's germline CDR1 is SQVTM and CDR2 ANQGSEA. The CDR3 is CSVDEQGLTGELFF. CDR3 DNA: TGCAGCGTTGATGAGCAGGGCCTCACCGGGGAGCTGTTTTTT.

This clone was picked up a small number of times. The chain carries TRBV29-1 and TRBJ2-1, with D unclear. V lost 5 bases to trimming and J lost 3 bases, with 11 bases between them. Germline V gives CDR1 SQVTM, CDR2 ANQGSEA. The length of the CDR3 is 13 residues. The CDR3 loop is CSVSGTGYNEQFF. Here the CDR3 DNA reads TGCAGCGTTTCCGGTACTGGCTACAATGAGCAGTTCTTC.

This clone was counted a single time. This rearrangement joins TRBV19 to TRBJ1-5; 9 positions agree with TRBD1. The junction had 7 bases not matched to a gene; V was cut back by 4 bases and J by 3 bases. This CDR3 is built from 16 residues. Germline V gives CDR1 LNHDA, CDR2 SQIVND (reference sequence). In nucleotides, the CDR3 is TGTGCCAGTAGTAGGGGACAGGGACTAAACAATCAGCCCCAGCATTTT. It is translated as CASSRGQGLNNQPQHF.

This chain uses TRBV6-4 with TRBJ2-5; TRBD1 agrees at 12 bases. The germline CDR1 and CDR2 sequences are MRHNA and SNTAGT. The V segment lost 6 bases and the J segment 5 bases; nucleotides outside the gene matches: 7. CDR3 length: 15 residues. The chain's CDR3 is CASSPGTGGGETQYF. Written as DNA, the CDR3 is TGTGCCAGCAGCCCCGGGACAGGGGGCGGCGAGACCCAGTACTTC.

This clone was seen more than once but under ten times. The chain has TRBV7-9 and TRBJ1-1, with TRBD1 matching over 7 bases. This CDR3 region has 13 residues. Germline values: CDR1 SEHNR, CDR2 FQNEAQ (reference sequence). V shed 5 bases and J 8 bases; nucleotides not matched to a gene: 8. The CDR3 region is CASSHGTVREAFF. In nucleotides, the CDR3 is TGTGCCAGCAGCCACGGGACAGTCAGGGAAGCTTTCTTT.

The J gene is TRBJ2-2, the V gene TRBV9; D is perhaps TRBD2 (5 bases). The CDR3 is 15 residues long. Between the trimmed V and J ends, which lost 4 bases and 5 bases, there was a span of 15 bases. Germline values: CDR1 SGDLS, CDR2 YYNGEE. CDR3 loop: CASSPRTVGTGELFF. For the CDR3, the DNA is TGTGCCAGCAGCCCCCGGACTGTGGGGACCGGGGAGCTGTTTTTT.

The V and J genes are TRBV19 and TRBJ1-3; 7 bases agree with TRBD1. This CDR3 is built from 16 residues. V lost 2 bases, J lost 0 bases, and 4 bases stayed unmatched. Germline values: CDR1 LNHDA, CDR2 SQIVND (reference sequence). The CDR3 nucleotides are TGTGCCAGTAGTATAAGGGGACAGACCTCTGGAAACACCATATATTTT. This translates into CASSIRGQTSGNTIYF.

The chain links TRBV5-1 to TRBJ2-4; no clear D. Germline lookup yields CDR1 SGHRS and CDR2 YFSETQ. V gave up 2 bases and J gave up 0 bases, with 12 bases separating them. The CDR3 contains 16 residues. CDR3 sequence: CASSFNTALAKNIQYF. CDR3 bases: TGCGCCAGCAGCTTTAACACAGCCTTAGCCAAAAACATTCAGTACTTC. Variable domain in full (rest from reference TRBV5-1 and TRBJ2-4): KAGVTQTPRYLIKTRGQQVTLSCSPISGHRSVSWYQQTPGQGLQFLFEYFSETQRNKGNFPGRFSGRQFSNSRSEMNVSTLELGDSALYLCASSFNTALAKNIQYFGAGTRLSVL.

The chain carries TRBV5-1 and TRBJ2-7; TRBD2 matches at 13 bases. Trimming at V came to 3 bases and at J to 4 bases, leaving 7 bases not matched to a gene. The CDR3 runs to 16 residues. The germline V gene has CDR1 SGHRS and CDR2 YFSETQ. This CDR3 reads CASSYRLAGGPYEQYV. CDR3 nucleotides: TGCGCCAGCAGCTACCGACTAGCGGGAGGCCCTTACGAGCAGTACGTC.

The CDR3 spells CASSYGGLAGPYEQYV. The DNA of the CDR3 is TGTGCCAGCAGTTACGGAGGTCTAGCGGGCCCCTACGAGCAGTACGTC. The chain joins TRBV6-2 or TRBV6-3 to TRBJ2-7; 8 bases are shared with TRBD2. Germline loops: CDR1 MNHEY, CDR2 SVGEGT. CDR3 length equals 16 residues. V dropped 2 bases and J dropped 2; count of bases not matched to a gene: 8.

This clone is a singleton in its sample. The CDR3 is CASSLGRTPGREKLFF. CDR3 nucleotide sequence: TGCGCCAGCAGCTTGGGAAGGACACCTGGGAGGGAAAAACTGTTTTTT. The chain recombines TRBV5-1 with TRBJ1-4; D is perhaps TRBD1 (5 bases). Trimming removed 0 bases at V and 8 bases at J, with 17 bases between. Germline V gives CDR1 SGHRS, CDR2 YFSETQ. The CDR3 runs 16 residues. Using reference TRBV5-1 and TRBJ1-4 for the parts outside the CDR3, the full variable domain is KAGVTQTPRYLIKTRGQQVTLSCSPISGHRSVSWYQQTPGQGLQFLFEYFSETQRNKGNFPGRFSGRQFSNSRSEMNVSTLELGDSALYLCASSLGRTPGREKLFFGSGTQLSVL.

The V gene is TRBV2, the J gene TRBJ1-6, with D hard to call. This CDR3 is 14 amino acids long. Germline values: CDR1 SNHLY, CDR2 FYNNEI. Trimming took off 3 bases at V and 6 bases at J, with 9 bases between the two ends. CDR3 in amino acids: CASSEALRNSPLHF. The CDR3 nucleotides read TGTGCCAGCAGTGAGGCATTACGTAATTCACCCCTCCACTTT.

The gene calls are TRBV6-5 and TRBJ2-7; possibly TRBD1 for D (6 bases). The V end lost 6 bases, the J end lost 2 bases, and 14 bases lay between the germline ends. This CDR3 is 14 amino acids long. Germline CDR1 is MNHEY and CDR2 is SVGAGI. DNA of the CDR3: TGTGCCAGCAGGAGTCTCGGGACAACCTACGAGCAGTACGTC. Translated: CASRSLGTTYEQYV.

The V call is TRBV11-3, the J call TRBJ2-5; the match to TRBD2 covers 13 bases. Per germline, CDR1 SGHNT and CDR2 YENEEA. This CDR3 spans 17 amino acids. The J segment lost 1 base and the V segment lost 7 bases, leaving 9 bases of the junction unmatched. The CDR3 DNA reads as TGTGCCAGCACCTTCGCTAGACTAGCGGGAGGCCAAGAGACCCAGTACTTC. Residues: CASTFARLAGGQETQYF.